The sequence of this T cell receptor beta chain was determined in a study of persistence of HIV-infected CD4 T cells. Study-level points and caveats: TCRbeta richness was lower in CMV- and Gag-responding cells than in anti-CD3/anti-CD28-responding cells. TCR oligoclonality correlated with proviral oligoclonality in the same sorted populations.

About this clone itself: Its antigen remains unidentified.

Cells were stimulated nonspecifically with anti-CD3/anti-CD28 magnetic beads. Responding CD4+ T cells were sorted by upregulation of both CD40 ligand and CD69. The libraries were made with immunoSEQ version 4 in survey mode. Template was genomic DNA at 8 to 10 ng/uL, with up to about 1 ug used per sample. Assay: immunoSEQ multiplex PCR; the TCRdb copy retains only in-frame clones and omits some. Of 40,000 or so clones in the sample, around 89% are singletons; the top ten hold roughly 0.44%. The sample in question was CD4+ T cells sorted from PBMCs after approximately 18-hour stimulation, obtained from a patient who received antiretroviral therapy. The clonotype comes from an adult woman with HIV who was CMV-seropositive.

CDR3 DNA sequence: TGTGCCAGCAGCTTGGGGCTTCTGAACACTGAAGCTTTCTTT. Protein sequence: CASSLGLLNTEAFF. V usage is TRBV5-4 and J usage is TRBJ1-1, with D unresolved. The CDR3 has 14 amino acids. Looked up from germline, CDR1 is SGHNT and CDR2 is YYREEE (reference sequence). Trimming took off 0 bases at V and 0 bases at J, with 6 bases between the two ends.